Presented here are 27 T cell receptor beta chains from one specimen sequenced in a study of CD8 T cells in Susac syndrome. Random hexamers served to reverse transcribe roughly 0.45 to 1 ug RNA. TCRdb re-called the immunoSEQ multiplex PCR reads through MiXCR, storing one row per CDR3 protein. The top ten clones hold approximately 0.12% of a sample with over 95,000 distinct CDR3 sequences, roughly 92% of them seen once. Source material: CD8+ T cells from PBMCs. The origin of the receptors is a human donor in good health.

This chain links TRBV6-5 with TRBJ1-2, with TRBD1 identical over 7 bases. The V gene end was trimmed by 2 bases and the J gene end by 0 bases; junction bases not matched to a gene: 3. CDR1 and CDR2 (germline): MNHEY, SVGAGI. CDR3 length equals 15 residues. The CDR3 DNA reads as TGTGCCAGCAGTTACACGACAGGGACTAACTATGGCTACACCTTC. Translating gives CASSYTTGTNYGYTF.

The V and J genes are TRBV6-5 and TRBJ1-2, with 11 bases identical to TRBD1. Germline CDR1 and CDR2: MNHEY and SVGAGI. V gave up 1 base and J gave up 5 bases; unmatched junction bases: 6. This CDR3 is built from 16 residues. This chain's CDR3 is CASSYYDGTGGYGYTF. The CDR3 DNA sequence: TGTGCCAGCAGTTACTATGACGGGACAGGGGGATATGGCTACACCTTC.

V gene TRBV20-1 combines with J gene TRBJ2-3, with D unclear. Germline V gene data show CDR1 as DFQATT and CDR2 as SNEGSKA (reference sequence). CDR3 length equals 14 residues. V lost 3 bases and J 0 bases, leaving 10 bases between the germline ends. The DNA for the CDR3 is TGCAGTGCTAGTAGGCGGCAAAGCACAGATACGCAGTATTTT. Protein product: CSASRRQSTDTQYF.

The chain uses TRBV18 and TRBJ2-3, with 8 nucleotides matching TRBD2. V gave up 3 bases and J gave up 0 bases; unmatched junction bases: 2. CDR1 and CDR2 from the germline V gene are KGHSH and LQKENI. The CDR3 is 15 residues long. The CDR3 sequence: CASSPIAGSTDTQYF. DNA of the CDR3: TGTGCCAGCTCACCTATAGCGGGGAGCACAGATACGCAGTATTTT.

The count of this clonotype is one. The rearrangement links TRBV6-1 to TRBJ2-1; no clear D gene. In germline, CDR1 is MNHNS, CDR2 SASEGT. V was clipped by 2 bases and J by 1 base, with 12 bases between them. The CDR3 totals 16 residues. This CDR3 reads CASSEPDVRSYNEQFF. CDR3 in DNA: TGTGCCAGCAGTGAACCGGATGTCAGATCCTACAATGAGCAGTTCTTC.

The genes are TRBV5-1 and TRBJ2-1; D is perhaps TRBD2 (5 bases). Germline V gene sequence: CDR1 SGHRS, CDR2 YFSETQ. This CDR3 contains 15 residues. Deletions cut 5 bases from V and 0 bases from J, with 12 bases between. CDR3 sequence reads: CASSPDTSSYNEQFF. The CDR3 nucleotides read TGCGCCAGCAGTCCAGACACTAGCTCCTACAATGAGCAGTTCTTC.

The J gene is TRBJ2-3, the V gene TRBV4-3, with 11 bases lining up with TRBD2. CDR3 length equals 17 residues. Germline assignment: CDR1 LGHNA and CDR2 YSLEER. V gave up 1 base and J gave up 3 bases; unmatched junction bases: 6. The CDR3: CASSQAVAGGGTDTQYF. CDR3 DNA sequence: TGCGCCAGCAGCCAAGCCGTAGCGGGAGGGGGGACAGATACGCAGTATTTT.

The chain employs TRBV7-2 and TRBJ2-7, with TRBD1 matching over 8 bases. Germline V gene lookup returns CDR1 SGHTA and CDR2 FQGNSA. This CDR3 has 13 residues. Trimming at V came to 5 bases and at J to 6 bases, leaving 6 bases not matched to a gene. CDR3 region: CASSPGGGAEQYF. The CDR3 nucleotides are TGTGCCAGCAGCCCAGGGGGCGGGGCCGAGCAGTACTTC.

V gene TRBV19 combines with J gene TRBJ2-3, with D possibly TRBD1 on 6 matching bases. Germline V gene sequence: CDR1 LNHDA, CDR2 SQIVND (reference sequence). Trimming shortened V by 4 bases and J by 4 bases, and 12 bases separated the two germline ends. The CDR3 contains 14 residues. The CDR3 sequence is CASSKQQGSDTQYF. CDR3 in DNA: TGTGCCAGTAGTAAGCAACAGGGTTCAGATACGCAGTATTTT.

The rearrangement uses TRBV20-1 and TRBJ2-7; D possibly corresponds to TRBD2 (5 bases). V lost 5 bases and J 3 bases, leaving 11 bases between the germline ends. Germline V gene sequence: CDR1 DFQATT, CDR2 SNEGSKA (reference sequence). The CDR3 is made up of 12 amino acids. CDR3 amino acids: CSASEGGYEQYF. The DNA of the CDR3 is TGCAGTGCTTCGGAAGGAGGCTACGAGCAGTACTTC.

This chain connects TRBV18 to TRBJ2-7; maybe TRBD2 (5 bases). CDR1 is KGHSH and CDR2 is LQKENI in the germline V gene. V lost 8 bases and J 3 bases, leaving 14 bases between the germline ends. The length of the CDR3 is 13 residues. In DNA, the CDR3 is TGTGCCAGCACTCGGGAAGGGAGCTACGAGCAGTACTTC. It is translated as CASTREGSYEQYF.

This chain connects TRBV20-1 to TRBJ1-1; D gene unclear. The CDR3 runs to 14 residues. Trimming shortened V by 1 base and J by 1 base, and 10 bases separated the two germline ends. Germline V lookup: CDR1 DFQATT, CDR2 SNEGSKA (reference sequence). The CDR3 protein is CSARVGSTNTEAFF. In nucleotides, the CDR3 is TGCAGTGCTAGAGTGGGCAGTACGAACACTGAAGCTTTCTTT.

The chain uses TRBV19 and TRBJ2-3; 9 bases match TRBD1. This CDR3 has 15 amino acids. The V gene's germline CDR1 is LNHDA and CDR2 SQIVND (reference sequence). The J segment lost 0 bases and the V segment lost 9 bases, leaving 7 bases of the junction unmatched. CDR3 nucleotides: TGTGCCAGCCTACCCGGGACAGGGAGCACAGATACGCAGTATTTT. Encoded protein: CASLPGTGSTDTQYF.

The chain couples TRBV3-1 to TRBJ1-1; TRBD1 is a possible D gene (5 bases). CDR3 size: 15 residues. The ends were cut back, 5 bases at V and 2 bases at J, with 15 bases in the middle. Germline CDR1 is LGHDT and CDR2 is YNNKEL (reference sequence). The CDR3 DNA is TGTGCCAGCAGCTCCCGCGCCGGGGACAACACTGAAGCTTTCTTT. It codes for CASSSRAGDNTEAFF.

The J gene is TRBJ2-7, the V gene TRBV3-1, with 12 positions matching TRBD2. The CDR3 runs to 18 residues. The germline V gene has CDR1 LGHDT and CDR2 YNNKEL (reference sequence). V lost 4 bases to trimming and J lost 2 bases; unmatched junction nucleotides: 12. In DNA form, the CDR3 reads TGTGCCAGCAGCCCGCGGGCGACTAGCGGGGGACTAACCTACGAGCAGTACTTC. Residues: CASSPRATSGGLTYEQYF.

The V call is TRBV11-2, the J call TRBJ1-1, with D perhaps TRBD1 (5 bases). The V end was cut by 7 bases, the J end by 0 bases, with 15 bases between. CDR3 length: 15 residues. Per the germline V gene, CDR1 is SGHAT and CDR2 is FQNNGV. The CDR3: CASTNGANLNTEAFF. The CDR3 DNA sequence: TGTGCCAGCACCAATGGGGCAAATCTGAACACTGAAGCTTTCTTT.

The rearrangement uses TRBV7-2 and TRBJ1-1, with D tentatively TRBD1 (6 bases). The CDR3 is made up of 15 amino acids. The germline V and J ends were trimmed by 3 bases and 1 base, with 12 bases remaining between them. Germline V gene lookup returns CDR1 SGHTA and CDR2 FQGNSA. For the CDR3, the DNA is TGTGCCAGCAGCTTGAGAGCAGGGGCGAACACTGAAGCTTTCTTT. Protein: CASSLRAGANTEAFF.

The CDR3 loop reads CPLKRGENTEAFF. For the CDR3, the DNA is TGTCCCTTGAAGCGGGGAGAGAACACTGAAGCTTTCTTT. The chain uses TRBV14 and TRBJ1-1; no firm D call. Per the germline V gene, CDR1 is SGHDN and CDR2 is FVKESK. This CDR3 spans 13 amino acids.

The DNA of the CDR3 is TGCAGTGCTAGCGGACTAGCGTCCTACGAGCAGTACTTC. This codes for CSASGLASYEQYF. This chain links TRBV20-1 with TRBJ2-7; 9 positions agree with TRBD2. Looked up from germline, CDR1 is DFQATT and CDR2 is SNEGSKA (reference sequence). The V gene end was trimmed by 3 bases and the J gene end by 1 base; junction bases not matched to a gene: 1. The CDR3 runs to 13 residues.

The J gene is TRBJ2-5, the V gene TRBV14; a weak D match, TRBD2 (5 bases). CDR1 is SGHDN, CDR2 FVKESK, per germline. V lost 3 bases and J 5 bases, leaving 16 bases between the germline ends. This CDR3 is 15 amino acids long. CDR3 bases: TGTGCCAGCAGCCATGGGAGCCGGGGTTGGGAGACCCAGTACTTC. This encodes CASSHGSRGWETQYF.

CDR3 bases: TGCGCCAGCAGCTCAGGACAGGACACAGATACGCAGTATTTT. As protein: CASSSGQDTDTQYF. The chain carries TRBV5-1 and TRBJ2-3, with TRBD1 matching over 7 bases. The CDR3 loop spans 14 amino acids. V lost 3 bases to trimming and J lost 2 bases; unmatched junction nucleotides: 3. The germline CDR1 and CDR2 sequences are SGHRS and YFSETQ.

This chain connects TRBV18 to TRBJ2-5; TRBD1 is a possible D gene (5 bases). Deletions cut 2 bases from V and 4 bases from J, with 14 bases between. Germline V gives CDR1 KGHSH, CDR2 LQKENI. The CDR3 is 15 residues long. CDR3 protein: CASSPKTGSPETQYF. CDR3 DNA sequence: TGTGCCAGCTCACCAAAAACAGGCAGCCCAGAGACCCAGTACTTC.

This chain connects TRBV14 to TRBJ1-2, with TRBD1 identical over 9 bases. Germline V gene data show CDR1 as SGHDN and CDR2 as FVKESK. The CDR3 covers 14 residues. V trimming: 5 bases; J trimming: 5 bases; junction bases outside the gene matches: 6. The CDR3 reads CASSYTGTGYGYTF. The CDR3 DNA reads as TGTGCCAGCAGCTATACCGGGACAGGGTATGGCTACACCTTC.

The chain has TRBV3-1 and TRBJ1-3, with D unresolved. This CDR3 contains 17 residues. V dropped 2 bases and J dropped 0 bases, with 14 bases sitting between them. Germline CDR1 and CDR2: LGHDT and YNNKEL (reference sequence). The CDR3 sequence is CASSQSTAGLSGNTIYF. The CDR3 DNA reads TGTGCCAGCAGCCAATCTACCGCGGGTCTCTCTGGAAACACCATATATTTT.

The chain recombines TRBV4-2 with TRBJ2-7; 9 nucleotides line up with TRBD2. The CDR3 is 15 residues long. Unmatched junction bases numbered 0, after V lost 0 bases and J lost 0 bases. Germline CDR1 is LGHNA and CDR2 is YNFKEQ. The CDR3 DNA reads TGTGCCAGCAGCCAAGATAGCGGGAGCTCCTACGAGCAGTACTTC. Its protein product is CASSQDSGSSYEQYF.

The V and J genes are TRBV2 and TRBJ1-2; D unresolved. V lost 4 bases and J lost 7, with 4 bases in between. Germline V gives CDR1 SNHLY, CDR2 FYNNEI. This CDR3 has 10 residues. The DNA for the CDR3 is TGTGCCAGCAGTGGTGTTGGCTACACCTTC. Residues: CASSGVGYTF.

The gene calls are TRBV4-1 and TRBJ2-3, with 11 bases identical to TRBD2. The germline CDR1 and CDR2 sequences are MGHRA and YSYEKL. With 1 base clipped from V and 3 bases from J, the junction kept 6 bases outside the gene matches. The CDR3 extends over 17 amino acids. Here the CDR3 reads CASSQGLTSGRTDTQYF. CDR3 nucleotides: TGCGCCAGCAGCCAAGGCTTAACTAGCGGGAGAACAGATACGCAGTATTTT.